Reported below is one TCR beta chain. This sample is part of a study of blood T cell repertoires in COVID-19. Participants were aged roughly 18 to 90 years, lived in 25 or so US areas, and enrolled virtually. Two consecutive negative NP/OP PCR tests, clearance, or resolved symptoms defined Cohort 3 recovery. The V and J ends lost 5 bases and 1 base, in that order; junction bases with no gene match: 1. The germline gives CDR1 LGHDT, CDR2 YNNKEL (reference sequence). The CDR3 consists of 13 residues. Authors' processing steps: Nucleated cell counts were estimated from reference gene primer amplification. The assay was immunoSEQ multiplex PCR, and TCRdb's table has in-frame clones only and misses some. Clone size and the V and J calls come from that table; the DNA yielded D and trimming. The data contain 95,000 to 150,000 clones, 80% to 85% of them singletons.

The chain links TRBV3-1 (or the pseudogene TRBV3-2) to TRBJ2-5; 7 nucleotides agree with TRBD2. The origin of this receptor is a woman in her 30s who had recovered from COVID-19. Sequencing was performed on PBMCs or T cells enriched from blood (not recorded which). The CDR3 region has the DNA TGTGCCAGCAGCTCTAGCGGCCAAGAGACCCAGTACTTC. It is translated as CASSSSGQETQYF.